The 13 T cell receptor beta chains below were found in one sample sequenced in a study of cytomegalovirus exposure and HLA in healthy donors. PCR employed 60 Vbeta and 13 Jbeta primers. Assay: immunoSEQ multiplex PCR; the TCRdb copy retains only in-frame clones and omits some. The top ten clones hold approximately 6.5% of a sample with about 160,000 clones, approximately 80% of them seen once. The sample consisted of PBMCs. The receptors were gathered from a male donor in good health and CMV-seropositive.

The gene calls are TRBV30 and TRBJ2-2, with TRBD1 matching over 9 bases. The CDR3 length is 16 residues. V shed 3 bases, J shed 0 bases, and the junction held 5 bases outside the gene matches. Germline V gene lookup returns CDR1 GTSNPN and CDR2 SVGIG (reference sequence). The CDR3 reads CAWRGWTGANTGELFF. The DNA for the CDR3 is TGTGCCTGGAGGGGCTGGACAGGGGCGAACACCGGGGAGCTGTTTTTT. The complete variable domain, with remaining parts taken from reference TRBV30 and TRBJ2-2, reads SQTIHQWPATLVQPVGSPLSLECTVEGTSNPNLYWYRQAAGRGLQLLFYSVGIGQISSEVPQNLSASRPQDRQFILSSKKLLLSDSGFYLCAWRGWTGANTGELFFGEGSRLTVL.

This rearrangement joins TRBV7-9 to TRBJ2-4; D is unresolved. Germline values: CDR1 SEHNR, CDR2 FQNEAQ (reference sequence). There are 11 residues in the CDR3. Trimming took 6 bases from V and 7 from J, leaving 7 bases between them. CDR3 sequence: CASSSFNIQYF. The CDR3 bases are TGTGCCAGCAGTTCGTTCAACATTCAGTACTTC. The full variable domain, with the rest looked up from reference TRBV7-9 and TRBJ2-4, is DTGVSQNPRHKITKRGQNVTFRCDPISEHNRLYWYRQTLGQGPEFLTYFQNEAQLEKSRLLSDRFSAERPKGSFSTLEIQRTEQGDSAMYLCASSSFNIQYFGAGTRLSVL.

This clone was observed once. The V call is TRBV19, the J call TRBJ2-2; TRBD2 agrees at 11 bases. V lost 2 bases to trimming and J lost 7 bases; unmatched junction nucleotides: 6. Germline V gene sequence: CDR1 LNHDA, CDR2 SQIVND (reference sequence). The length of the CDR3 is 16 residues. CDR3 nucleotide sequence: TGTGCCAGTAGTATACAGACTAGCGGGAAGGTCGGGGAGCTGTTTTTT. Protein sequence: CASSIQTSGKVGELFF.

This chain uses TRBV27 with TRBJ2-5; a possible D gene is TRBD2 (6 bases). V lost 0 bases and J lost 3, with 11 bases in between. This CDR3 has 15 amino acids. Per germline, CDR1 MNHEY and CDR2 SMNVEV (reference sequence). The CDR3, as DNA: TGTGCCAGCAGTTTATCACTAGCCGGGGAAGAGACCCAGTACTTC. As protein: CASSLSLAGEETQYF.

The chain uses TRBV18 and TRBJ2-3; no reliable D call. This CDR3 contains 12 residues. V was trimmed by 2 bases and J by 12 bases, leaving 12 bases between them. Germline CDR1 reads KGHSH; CDR2 reads LQKENI. The CDR3 region is CASSPEAASQYF. The CDR3 bases are TGTGCCAGCTCACCAGAAGCAGCTAGTCAGTATTTT.

This sequence joins TRBV5-1 and TRBJ1-4; no clear D gene. The CDR3 spans 13 residues. V was pared by 4 bases and J by 7 bases, with 11 bases between. Per germline, CDR1 SGHRS and CDR2 YFSETQ. CDR3 DNA: TGCGCCAGCAGCATCAATCGGGGTGAAAAACTGTTTTTT. The encoded protein is CASSINRGEKLFF.

The chain links TRBV4-3 to TRBJ2-4; D not certain. Germline lookup yields CDR1 LGHNA and CDR2 YSLEER. The CDR3 extends over 17 amino acids. The V and J ends lost 0 bases and 0 bases respectively, with 12 bases between them. The CDR3 spells CASSQDDTELAKNIQYF. DNA for the CDR3: TGCGCCAGCAGCCAAGATGACACAGAACTAGCCAAAAACATTCAGTACTTC.

Only a few counts were recorded for this clone. This CDR3 is CASIELGGGNTIYF. The CDR3 DNA reads TGTGCCAGTATCGAGTTGGGGGGAGGAAACACCATATATTTT. The genes are TRBV6-6 and TRBJ1-3; the D gene is possibly TRBD1 (5 bases). Deletions cut 9 bases from V and 4 bases from J, with 16 bases between. CDR3 length: 14 residues. The germline CDR1 and CDR2 sequences are MNHNY and SVGAGI (reference sequence).

The V gene is TRBV7-9, the J gene TRBJ2-5; D is possibly TRBD1 (6 bases). Trimming pared 4 bases from V and 5 bases from J, leaving 17 bases between. The CDR3 runs 15 residues. Per the germline V gene, CDR1 is SEHNR and CDR2 is FQNEAQ (reference sequence). In DNA, the CDR3 is TGTGCCAGCAGCTCAGGGGCAGGGGATAGGGAGACCCAGTACTTC. It is translated as CASSSGAGDRETQYF.

Remarks on this clone: Other DNA sequences in the same sample also yield this CDR3. The rearrangement links TRBV6-4 to TRBJ2-4, with 8 positions matching TRBD1. The germline V gene has CDR1 MRHNA and CDR2 SNTAGT. Unmatched junction bases numbered 15, after V lost 0 bases and J lost 5 bases. This CDR3 comprises 19 residues. The CDR3 DNA is TGTGCCAGCAGTGACTCGGAACTAGGACAGGGAAAGGCTGAAAACATTCAGTACTTC. It translates to CASSDSELGQGKAENIQYF.

This clone was seen repeatedly, ten times or more. The chain combines TRBV19 with TRBJ1-1, with TRBD1 identical over 7 bases. CDR3 length: 15 residues. J lost 7 bases, V lost 6 bases, and 14 bases had no gene match. Looked up from germline, CDR1 is LNHDA and CDR2 is SQIVND (reference sequence). CDR3 bases: TGTGCCAGTAGAGTCGGAACAGGGGCTCTAGGTGAAGCTTTCTTT. Protein sequence: CASRVGTGALGEAFF.

This chain connects TRBV5-1 to TRBJ1-5, with D possibly matching TRBD1 (5 bases). V lost 3 bases and J lost 7, with 14 bases in between. There are 14 residues in the CDR3. In germline, CDR1 is SGHRS, CDR2 YFSETQ. CDR3 bases: TGCGCCAGCAGCTCCCTGGGGGGGAAGCAGCCCCAGCATTTT. It is translated as CASSSLGGKQPQHF.

The chain links TRBV30 to TRBJ2-5; no definite D call. The J call may not be correct, given that the DNA end is closer to TRBJ2-7. The CDR3 length is 11 residues. Germline CDR1 GTSNPN, CDR2 SVGIG (reference sequence). The CDR3, as DNA: TGTGCCTGGAGTGCCTCCTACGAGCAGTACTTC. This translates into CAWSASYEQYF.